This TCR beta chain came from a study of long-term antiretroviral therapy in people with HIV. Germline CDR1 reads MNHEY; CDR2 reads SVGAGI. Trimming pared 0 bases from V and 4 bases from J, leaving 2 bases between. CDR3 length: 12 amino acids. This was the immunoSEQ v3.0 assay at survey level. Profiling relied on immunoSEQ multiplex PCR, and the TCRdb table lists in-frame clones only, not all of them. This sample yields under 20,000 clones, of which roughly 86% are seen a single time; about 11% belongs to the top ten. The V and J genes are TRBV6-5 and TRBJ2-3; D is unresolved. The material was unsorted PBMCs, obtained 0.5 years after starting antiretroviral therapy. This clonotype originated in a man aged 35 to 55 with HIV. CDR3: CASSYSSDTQYF. CDR3 nucleotides: TGTGCCAGCAGTTACTCATCAGATACGCAGTATTTT.